The 21 T cell receptor beta chains in this list originate from one sample, sequenced in a study of beta chain features in type 1 diabetes. Study-wide results and limits: TCRB CDR3 length was moderately but significantly reduced in all four CD4+ subsets of Type 1 diabetes patients.

All of the isolated RNA was reverse transcribed, so expressed TCRB transcripts were sequenced. This table comes from immunoSEQ multiplex PCR, and its TCRdb copy is limited to in-frame clones, with some not included. The repertoire holds approximately 170,000 clones, 7.8% seen once, with 0.94% in the top ten. Their antigens remain unidentified. The sample taken for sequencing was central memory CD4+ T cells from blood. These receptors originate from a woman aged 40 to 50 with type 1 diabetes.

The rearrangement joins TRBV19 to TRBJ1-1, with D hard to call. Germline CDR1 and CDR2: LNHDA and SQIVND (reference sequence). Trimming removed 3 bases at V and 3 bases at J, with 8 bases between. This CDR3 is 13 amino acids long. CDR3: CASSMGRYTEAFF. DNA for the CDR3: TGTGCCAGTAGTATGGGCAGATACACTGAAGCTTTCTTT.

The CDR3 bases are TGTGCCAGCAGCCAGAACAACTACGAGCAGTACTTC. This sequence encodes CASSQNNYEQYF. The chain combines TRBV7-2 with TRBJ2-7, with D unresolved. Germline V gives CDR1 SGHTA, CDR2 FQGNSA. This CDR3 spans 12 amino acids. V lost 5 bases to trimming and J lost 3 bases, with 8 bases between them. Using reference TRBV7-2 and TRBJ2-7 for the parts outside the CDR3, the full variable domain is GAGVSQSPSNKVTEKGKDVELRCDPISGHTALYWYRQSLGQGLEFLIYFQGNSAPDKSGLPSDRFSAERTGGSVSTLTIQRTQQEDSAVYLCASSQNNYEQYFGPGTRLTVT.

This chain connects TRBV9 to TRBJ2-7; D call uncertain. The CDR3 is made up of 12 amino acids. V was shortened by 0 bases and J by 7 bases, with 8 bases between the two germline ends. Germline V CDR1 and CDR2: SGDLS, YYNGEE. CDR3 nucleotide sequence: TGTGCCAGCAGCGTAGACGCCGGGGAGCAGTACTTC. It is translated as CASSVDAGEQYF.

In its sample, this clone was seen a few times. The chain joins TRBV29-1 to TRBJ1-1; 7 bases fit TRBD1. Germline V gene sequence: CDR1 SQVTM, CDR2 ANQGSEA. Trimming at V came to 7 bases and at J to 0 bases, leaving 2 bases not matched to a gene. This CDR3 has 12 amino acids. The CDR3 region has the DNA TGCAGCGCGGGACAGCTGAACACTGAAGCTTTCTTT. This encodes CSAGQLNTEAFF.

This clone was observed a few times. The chain recombines TRBV18 with TRBJ1-5; TRBD1 matches 10 bases. Germline V gene lookup returns CDR1 KGHSH and CDR2 LQKENI. V was pared by 4 bases and J by 7 bases, with 10 bases of the junction left unmatched. This CDR3 has 16 amino acids. CDR3 amino acids: CASSRSGTGDGQPQHF. In nucleotides, the CDR3 is TGTGCCAGCTCACGTTCGGGGACAGGGGATGGACAGCCCCAGCATTTT.

A few counts support this clone. The rearrangement uses TRBV9 and TRBJ2-5; tentative D call: TRBD2 (7 bases). V lost 3 bases to trimming and J lost 4 bases, with 13 bases between them. The CDR3 runs to 14 residues. CDR1 and CDR2 (germline): SGDLS, YYNGEE. CDR3 region: CASSALRGGETQYF. The DNA for the CDR3 is TGTGCCAGCAGCGCCCTAAGGGGGGGAGAGACCCAGTACTTC.

The chain links TRBV9 to TRBJ2-6, with 8 bases matching TRBD1. This CDR3 is built from 18 residues. Per the germline V gene, CDR1 is SGDLS and CDR2 is YYNGEE. Trimming removed 1 base from V and 1 base from J; junction bases left unmatched: 7. The CDR3 loop reads CASSVSQGAGSGANVLTF. The CDR3 nucleotides are TGTGCCAGCAGCGTATCCCAGGGGGCCGGTTCTGGGGCCAACGTCCTGACTTTC.

This chain links TRBV4-1 with TRBJ2-7, with TRBD1 identical over 8 bases. V dropped 4 bases and J dropped 7; count of bases not matched to a gene: 9. This CDR3 region has 14 residues. Germline values: CDR1 MGHRA, CDR2 YSYEKL. The CDR3 here is CASSPGQVEREQYF. The DNA of the CDR3 is TGCGCCAGCAGCCCGGGACAGGTGGAAAGGGAGCAGTACTTC.

The V and J genes are TRBV5-1 and TRBJ1-1, with 8 bases that match TRBD1. The CDR3 sequence is 15 residues long. With V trimmed by 5 bases and J by 3 bases, 9 bases remained unmatched. Germline CDR1 and CDR2: SGHRS and YFSETQ. CDR3 nucleotide sequence: TGCGCCAGCAGGAGCACGGGACAGGTTTACACTGAAGCTTTCTTT. This encodes CASRSTGQVYTEAFF.

In this sample, this clone turned up a few times. J is TRBJ2-1 and V is TRBV5-1; 11 positions agree with TRBD2. J lost 9 bases, V lost 0 bases, and 8 bases had no gene match. The V gene's germline CDR1 is SGHRS and CDR2 YFSETQ. The CDR3 sequence is 16 residues long. CDR3 coding DNA: TGCGCCAGCAGCTTGGGAGCTAGCGGGGGGAGTTCTGAGCAGTTCTTC. This sequence encodes CASSLGASGGSSEQFF.

This clone was observed a handful of times. The rearrangement joins TRBV9 to TRBJ1-2; no clear D gene. The V and J ends lost 0 bases and 0 bases respectively, with 12 bases between them. This CDR3 has 16 amino acids. Per germline, CDR1 SGDLS and CDR2 YYNGEE. DNA of the CDR3: TGTGCCAGCAGCGTAGAGTGGACTGCCGCTAACTATGGCTACACCTTC. It codes for CASSVEWTAANYGYTF.

Comments on this clone: Distinct nucleotide sequences in the sample also encode this CDR3. The chain employs TRBV4-2 and TRBJ2-7, with 8 bases lining up with TRBD1. This CDR3 contains 15 residues. Germline-derived CDR1 and CDR2 are LGHNA and YNFKEQ. V was pared by 1 base and J by 1 base, with 3 bases of the junction left unmatched. The CDR3 DNA sequence: TGTGCCAGCAGCCAAGCTACAGGGGGGTCCTACGAGCAGTACTTC. It codes for CASSQATGGSYEQYF.

The rearrangement links TRBV7-9 to TRBJ2-3, with TRBD1 identical over 8 bases. The CDR3 totals 16 residues. J was trimmed by 0 bases and V by 6 bases; bases with no gene match: 8. Germline CDR1 is SEHNR and CDR2 is FQNEAQ (reference sequence). CDR3 residues: CASRIGQGASTDTQYF. In nucleotides, the CDR3 is TGTGCCAGCAGGATAGGTCAGGGGGCTAGCACAGATACGCAGTATTTT. Full variable domain (remainder filled in from reference TRBV7-9 and TRBJ2-3): DTGVSQNPRHKITKRGQNVTFRCDPISEHNRLYWYRQTLGQGPEFLTYFQNEAQLEKSRLLSDRFSAERPKGSFSTLEIQRTEQGDSAMYLCASRIGQGASTDTQYFGPGTRLTVL.

This clone has more than one count but fewer than ten. The chain links TRBV7-2 to TRBJ2-7, with 13 bases aligning to TRBD2. Germline V gene data show CDR1 as SGHTA and CDR2 as FQGNSA. With 5 bases clipped from V and 6 bases from J, the junction kept 7 bases outside the gene matches. CDR3 length: 15 residues. The CDR3 spells CASSIGLAGATEQYF. CDR3 sequence (DNA): TGTGCCAGCAGCATCGGACTAGCGGGAGCTACCGAGCAGTACTTC.

A few counts support this clone. The chain combines TRBV2 with TRBJ2-6; no definite D call. Trimming removed 7 bases from V and 0 bases from J, with 10 bases in between. The CDR3 runs 15 residues. Germline-derived CDR1 and CDR2 are SNHLY and FYNNEI. CDR3 region: CASNPSSSGANVLTF. The CDR3 coding sequence is TGTGCCAGCAATCCTTCGAGCTCTGGGGCCAACGTCCTGACTTTC.

The chain employs TRBV27 and TRBJ2-2, with TRBD1 identical over 7 bases. This CDR3 has 16 residues. Trimming cost V 0 bases and J 4 bases; bases outside gene matches: 5. CDR1 is MNHEY and CDR2 is SMNVEV in the germline V gene (reference sequence). CDR3 sequence: CASSLSGGSATGELFF. CDR3 nucleotide sequence: TGTGCCAGCAGTTTATCAGGGGGCTCTGCCACCGGGGAGCTGTTTTTT.

Comments on this clone: Other DNA sequences within the sample encode an identical CDR3. This chain uses TRBV11-2 with TRBJ2-1; D is ambiguous. Germline CDR1 and CDR2: SGHAT and FQNNGV. The CDR3 has 13 residues. The ends were cut back, 2 bases at V and 5 bases at J, with 7 bases in the middle. CDR3 loop: CASSLPGNNEQFF. The CDR3 DNA sequence: TGTGCCAGCAGCTTACCTGGCAACAATGAGCAGTTCTTC. Together with reference TRBV11-2 and TRBJ2-1, the CDR3 gives the full variable domain: EAGVAQSPRYKIIEKRQSVAFWCNPISGHATLYWYQQILGQGPKLLIQFQNNGVVDDSQLPKDRFSAERLKGVDSTLKIQPAKLEDSAVYLCASSLPGNNEQFFGPGTRLTVL.

This clone appeared a few times. J is TRBJ2-7 and V is TRBV5-4; 10 nucleotides agree with TRBD2. Trimming at V came to 4 bases and at J to 3 bases, leaving 4 bases not matched to a gene. The CDR3 extends over 14 amino acids. Germline V lookup: CDR1 SGHNT, CDR2 YYREEE (reference sequence). CDR3 sequence: CASSGSGRVYEQYF. CDR3 nucleotides: TGTGCCAGCAGCGGGAGCGGGAGGGTCTACGAGCAGTACTTC.

This chain uses TRBV7-9 with TRBJ1-5; D remains unclear. Trimming took off 0 bases at V and 4 bases at J, with 4 bases between the two ends. CDR1 SEHNR and CDR2 FQNEAQ come from the germline V gene (reference sequence). The CDR3 runs to 13 residues. The CDR3 DNA follows: TGTGCCAGCAGCTTAGCGCAGAATCAGCCCCAGCATTTT. The encoded protein is CASSLAQNQPQHF.

A few counts support this clone. The genes are TRBV5-6 and TRBJ1-5; a weak D match, TRBD1 (5 bases). The germline V gene encodes CDR1 SGHDT and CDR2 YYEEEE. CDR3 length: 15 residues. Trimming removed 4 bases at V and 3 bases at J, with 14 bases between. Written as DNA, the CDR3 is TGTGCCAGCAGCCTCCTAGGACAAACCAATCAGCCCCAGCATTTT. This translates into CASSLLGQTNQPQHF.

This clone was observed many times. The chain links TRBV7-2 to TRBJ1-2; TRBD1 might be the D (5 bases). Trimming removed 3 bases at V and 6 bases at J, with 11 bases between. CDR1 is SGHTA, CDR2 FQGNSA, per germline. CDR3 size: 13 residues. CDR3 DNA: TGTGCCAGCAGCTTTCGCAGGGTGGATGGCTACACCTTC. Amino acids: CASSFRRVDGYTF.